The 3 T cell receptor beta chains below all came from one sample that was sequenced in a study of T cells after yellow fever vaccination. A single record per CDR3 protein comes from TCRdb applying MiXCR to the 5' RACE reads. The sample contains hundreds of thousands of distinct CDR3 sequences, under 15% of which appear only once. This specimen consisted of CD4+ T cells sorted from PBMCs, obtained 15 days after the yellow fever booster vaccination. Every receptor here comes from a man between 18 and 29 years old who received the YFV17D yellow fever vaccine.

This clonotype was seen a handful of times. The chain combines TRBV5-1 with TRBJ1-5; D unclear. From germline, CDR1 is SGHRS and CDR2 YFSETQ. Trimming shortened V by 2 bases and J by 8 bases, and 11 bases separated the two germline ends. The CDR3 is 13 residues long. CDR3 bases: TGCGCCAGCAGCTTTGCAGGCCCGGAGCCCCAGCATTTT. Amino acid sequence: CASSFAGPEPQHF.

This chain connects TRBV24-1 to TRBJ2-5; D not resolved. The CDR3 has 13 residues. V lost 5 bases and J lost 3, with 9 bases in between. Germline CDR1 reads KGHDR; CDR2 reads SFDVKD. The DNA of the CDR3 is TGTGCCACCAGTGCGGAGACGAAAGAGACCCAGTACTTC. This sequence encodes CATSAETKETQYF.

J is TRBJ1-3 and V is TRBV5-6; D not certain. The CDR3 loop spans 17 amino acids. Germline-derived CDR1 and CDR2 are SGHDT and YYEEEE. V was shortened by 0 bases and J by 0 bases, with 13 bases between the two germline ends. CDR3 sequence (DNA): TGTGCCAGCAGCTTGGCCCCTGGCGGCACCTCTGGAAACACCATATATTTT. Amino acid sequence: CASSLAPGGTSGNTIYF.